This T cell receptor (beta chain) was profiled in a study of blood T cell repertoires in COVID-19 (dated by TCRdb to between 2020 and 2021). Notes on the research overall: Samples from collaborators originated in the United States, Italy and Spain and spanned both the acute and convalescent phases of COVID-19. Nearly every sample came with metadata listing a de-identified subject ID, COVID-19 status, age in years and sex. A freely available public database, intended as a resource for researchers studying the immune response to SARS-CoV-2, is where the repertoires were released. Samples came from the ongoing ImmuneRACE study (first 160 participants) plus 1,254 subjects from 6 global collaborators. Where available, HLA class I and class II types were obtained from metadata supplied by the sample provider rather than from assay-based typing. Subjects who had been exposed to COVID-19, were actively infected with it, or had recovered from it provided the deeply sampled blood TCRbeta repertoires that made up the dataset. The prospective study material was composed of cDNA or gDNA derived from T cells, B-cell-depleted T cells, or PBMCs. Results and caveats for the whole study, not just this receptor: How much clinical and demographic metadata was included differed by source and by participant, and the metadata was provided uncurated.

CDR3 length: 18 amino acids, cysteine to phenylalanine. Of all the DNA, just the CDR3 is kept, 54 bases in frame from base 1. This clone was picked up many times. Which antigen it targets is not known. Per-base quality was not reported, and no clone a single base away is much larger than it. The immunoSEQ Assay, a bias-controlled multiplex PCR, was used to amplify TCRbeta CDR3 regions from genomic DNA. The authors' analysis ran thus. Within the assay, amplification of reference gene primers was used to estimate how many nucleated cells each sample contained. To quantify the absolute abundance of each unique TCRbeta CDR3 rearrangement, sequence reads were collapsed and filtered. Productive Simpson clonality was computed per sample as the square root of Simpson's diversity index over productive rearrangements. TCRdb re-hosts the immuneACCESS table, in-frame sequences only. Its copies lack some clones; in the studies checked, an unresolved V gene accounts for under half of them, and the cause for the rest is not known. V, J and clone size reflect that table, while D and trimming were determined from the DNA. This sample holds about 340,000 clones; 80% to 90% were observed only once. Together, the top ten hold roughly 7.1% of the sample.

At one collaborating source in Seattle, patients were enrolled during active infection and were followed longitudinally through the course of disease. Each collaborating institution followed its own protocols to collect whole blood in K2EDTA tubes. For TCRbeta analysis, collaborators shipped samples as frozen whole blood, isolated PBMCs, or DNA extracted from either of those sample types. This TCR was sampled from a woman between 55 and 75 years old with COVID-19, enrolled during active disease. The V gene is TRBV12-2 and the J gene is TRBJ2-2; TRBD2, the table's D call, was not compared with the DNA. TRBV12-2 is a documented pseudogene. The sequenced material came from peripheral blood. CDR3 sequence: CASRFRLAGAPNTGELFF. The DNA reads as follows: TGTGCAAGTCGCTTTAGACTAGCGGGGGCTCCGAACACCGGGGAGCTGTTTTTT.